This T cell receptor beta chain was identified in a study of OX40 agonist ivuxolimab in advanced cancers. CDR3 size: 14 residues. The V gene's germline CDR1 is LNHDA and CDR2 SQIVND (reference sequence). Trimming removed 1 base from V and 1 base from J, with 7 bases in between. Data came from immunoSEQ multiplex PCR; TCRdb stores just in-frame clones and leaves some out. The profile shows about 91,000 clones, more than 75% of them singletons. This chain links TRBV19 with TRBJ1-1; D gene ambiguous. The specimen comprised CD4+ or CD8+ T cells sorted from blood, sampled in a trial of the OX40 agonist ivuxolimab. The TCR was taken from an adult with an advanced solid tumor such as melanoma, head and neck, liver or kidney cancer. As DNA, the CDR3 is TGTGCCAGTAGTATAGGGGCAGCGAACACTGAAGCTTTCTTT. It specifies CASSIGAANTEAFF.